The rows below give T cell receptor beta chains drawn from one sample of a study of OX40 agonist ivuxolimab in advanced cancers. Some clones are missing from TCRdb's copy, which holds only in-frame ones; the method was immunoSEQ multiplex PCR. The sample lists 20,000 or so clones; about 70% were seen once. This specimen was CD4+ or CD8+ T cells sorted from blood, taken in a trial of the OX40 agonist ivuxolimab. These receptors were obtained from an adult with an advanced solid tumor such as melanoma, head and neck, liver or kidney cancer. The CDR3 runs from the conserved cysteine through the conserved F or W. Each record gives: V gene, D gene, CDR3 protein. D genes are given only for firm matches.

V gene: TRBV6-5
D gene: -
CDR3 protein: CATLQHGSEKLFF

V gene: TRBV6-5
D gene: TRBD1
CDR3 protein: CASSYGDRGLNTEAFF

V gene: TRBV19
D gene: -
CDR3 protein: CASSIDGGVNEAFF

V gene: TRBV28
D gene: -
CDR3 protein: CASSLGGASNEKLFF

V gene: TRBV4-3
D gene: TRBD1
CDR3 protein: CASGDRGLLNTEAFF

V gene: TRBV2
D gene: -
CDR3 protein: CASRGDWGTEAFF

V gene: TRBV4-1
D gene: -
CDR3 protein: CASSQSEKLFF

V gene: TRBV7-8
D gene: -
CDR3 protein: CASSLDSVGNQPQHF

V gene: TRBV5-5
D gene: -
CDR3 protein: CASSPWLIGNQPQHF

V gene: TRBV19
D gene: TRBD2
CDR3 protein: CASSLTSGSRETQYF

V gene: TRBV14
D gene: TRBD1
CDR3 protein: CASSQSHRTGYWELFF

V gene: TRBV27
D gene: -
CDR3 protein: CASSLSPGQLRNTEAFF

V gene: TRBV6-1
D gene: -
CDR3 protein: CASLGGGEAFF

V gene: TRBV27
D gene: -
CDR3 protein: CASSLHVGIKDHGYTF

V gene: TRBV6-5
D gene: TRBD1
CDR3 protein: CASSFTTGMNTEAFF

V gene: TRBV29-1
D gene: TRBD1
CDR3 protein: CSALPGQGQGETQYF

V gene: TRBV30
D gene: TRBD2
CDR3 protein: CASTSLAGRASTDTQYF

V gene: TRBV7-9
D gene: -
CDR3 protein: CASSLEEFYEQYF

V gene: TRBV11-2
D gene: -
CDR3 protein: CASSLGGLSSGNTIYF

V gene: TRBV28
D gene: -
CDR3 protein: CASSLVGASNQPQHF

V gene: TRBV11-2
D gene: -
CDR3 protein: CASSLDPRRIYLNTEAFF

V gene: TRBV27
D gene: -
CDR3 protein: CASSPGKGSGLYQETQYF

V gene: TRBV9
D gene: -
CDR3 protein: CASSVGFRDGQPQHF

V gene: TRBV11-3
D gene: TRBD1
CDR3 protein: CASSSPDRAHEQYF

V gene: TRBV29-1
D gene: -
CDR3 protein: CSAWQGIYEQYF

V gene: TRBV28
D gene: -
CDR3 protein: CASRTPTYEQYF

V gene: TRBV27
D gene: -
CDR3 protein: CASSLSRGDGYTF

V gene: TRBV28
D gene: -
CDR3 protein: CASSLTSTDTQYF

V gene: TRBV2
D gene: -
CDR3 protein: CASSYDEQFF

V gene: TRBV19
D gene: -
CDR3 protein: CASTPFDGGRDYTGELFF

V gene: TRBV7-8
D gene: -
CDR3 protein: CASSLAPSVIYEQYF

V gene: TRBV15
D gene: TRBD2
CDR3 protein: CATSIGTSGVVYEQYF

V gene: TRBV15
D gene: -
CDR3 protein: CATSRTGGTEAFF

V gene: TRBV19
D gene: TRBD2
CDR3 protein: CASSIGLAGDYEQYF

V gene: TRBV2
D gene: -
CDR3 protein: CASRAEFSNQPQHF

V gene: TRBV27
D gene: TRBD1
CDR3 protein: CASSTPGGETQYF

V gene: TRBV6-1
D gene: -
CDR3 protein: CASSEALAGDNEQFF

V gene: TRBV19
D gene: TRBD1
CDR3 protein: CASRKSSGQGAREKLFF

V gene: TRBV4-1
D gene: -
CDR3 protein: CASSQTDYNEQFF

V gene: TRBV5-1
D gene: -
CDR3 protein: CASRNLGGVNTEAFF

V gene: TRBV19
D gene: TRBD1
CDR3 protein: CASSEGTGGAGELFF

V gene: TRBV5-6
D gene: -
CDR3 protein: CASSFRAANNEQYF

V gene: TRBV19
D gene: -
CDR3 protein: CASSNGSPGKEKLFF

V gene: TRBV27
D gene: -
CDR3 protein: CASRLTESSYEQYF

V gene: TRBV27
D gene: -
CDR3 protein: CASSLNGLRGYTF

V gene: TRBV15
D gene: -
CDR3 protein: CATSRGQGEGPQHF

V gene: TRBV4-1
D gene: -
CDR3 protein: CASSHTTGTQYF

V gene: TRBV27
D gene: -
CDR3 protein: CASSWGGGYGELFF

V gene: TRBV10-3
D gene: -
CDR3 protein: CAISEDGYEQYF

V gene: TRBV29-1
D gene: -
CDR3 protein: CSVEDFDRPYEQYF

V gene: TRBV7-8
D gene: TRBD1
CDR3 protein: CASSPRQGPSEKLFF

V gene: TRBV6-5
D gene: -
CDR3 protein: CASRVDNSYGYTF

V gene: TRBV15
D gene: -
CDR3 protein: CATSSPGAEAFF

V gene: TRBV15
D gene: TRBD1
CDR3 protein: CATSRDQGEGNGAFF

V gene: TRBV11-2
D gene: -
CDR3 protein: CASSFGGLGERGYTF

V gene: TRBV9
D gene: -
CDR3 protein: CASSPGAGAYEQYF

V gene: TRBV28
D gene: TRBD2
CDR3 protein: CASSPYLLAGGGGANVLTF

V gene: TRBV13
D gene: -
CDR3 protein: CASSLRTGELFF

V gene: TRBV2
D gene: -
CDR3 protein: CASSNEGATNEKLFF

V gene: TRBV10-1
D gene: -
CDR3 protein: CASSQTPQQAGFEAFF